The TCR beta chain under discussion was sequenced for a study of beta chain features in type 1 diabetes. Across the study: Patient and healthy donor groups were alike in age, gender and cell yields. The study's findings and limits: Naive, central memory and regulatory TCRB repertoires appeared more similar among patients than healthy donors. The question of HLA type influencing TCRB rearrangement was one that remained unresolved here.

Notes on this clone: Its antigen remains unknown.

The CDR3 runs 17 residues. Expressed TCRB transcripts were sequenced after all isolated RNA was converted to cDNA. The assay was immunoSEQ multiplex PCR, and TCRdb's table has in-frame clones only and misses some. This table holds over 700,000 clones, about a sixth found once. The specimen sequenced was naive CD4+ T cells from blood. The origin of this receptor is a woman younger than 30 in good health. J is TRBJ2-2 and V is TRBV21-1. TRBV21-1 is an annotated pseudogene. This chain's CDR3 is CASSKVGVFRNTGELFF. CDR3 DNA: TGTGCCAGCAGCAAAGTTGGGGTGTTTAGGAACACCGGGGAGCTGTTTTTT.